These 18 T cell receptor beta chains came from one sample sequenced in a study of blood T cells in healthy people across ages (dated by TCRdb to 2015 to 2017). Library preparation employed 5' RACE. TCRdb names Illumina HiSeq 2500 as the instrument used. A second roughly 6 to 12 cycle PCR used a sample-barcoded 5' primer and a J-beta primer mix. Using fastp at Q25 and MiXCR, TCRdb reprocessed the public reads and kept productive beta chains. Rows merge per CDR3 protein into single entries with the most common DNA and genes. This sample lists roughly 680,000 distinct CDR3 sequences; under 25% were detected once. The ten largest clones represent roughly 3.6% of the sample. Input material: blood. The receptors stem from a man in his 70s in good health.

Only a few counts were recorded for this clonotype. V and J are TRBV3-1 and TRBJ2-1; D possibly corresponds to TRBD2 (5 bases). Trimming shortened V by 0 bases and J by 3 bases, and 9 bases separated the two germline ends. This CDR3 has 15 residues. CDR1 is LGHDT, CDR2 YNNKEL, per germline (reference sequence). CDR3 loop: CASSQEGRGYNEQFF. In DNA, the CDR3 is TGTGCCAGCAGCCAAGAGGGTCGGGGCTACAATGAGCAGTTCTTC.

This clonotype was recorded a few times. The rearrangement joins TRBV2 to TRBJ2-7, with D unresolved. Per the germline V gene, CDR1 is SNHLY and CDR2 is FYNNEI. Trimming took off 4 bases at V and 1 base at J, with 8 bases between the two ends. The CDR3 spans 13 residues. The CDR3 DNA is TGTGCCAGCAGTGTAGGCAATTCCTACGAGCAGTACTTC. Protein product: CASSVGNSYEQYF.

The chain recombines TRBV24-1 with TRBJ2-1; D uncertain. CDR1 is KGHDR and CDR2 is SFDVKD in the germline V gene. V was pared by 8 bases and J by 0 bases, with 16 bases between. The CDR3 sequence is 16 residues long. This CDR3 reads CATNVFRAGSYNEQFF. The CDR3 coding sequence is TGTGCCACCAATGTATTTCGCGCCGGCTCCTACAATGAGCAGTTCTTC.

There are a few counts of this clonotype. The CDR3 sequence is CASSVLPQGNTGELFF. In nucleotides, the CDR3 is TGTGCCAGCAGCGTCCTACCCCAGGGAAACACCGGGGAGCTGTTTTTT. The chain links TRBV9 to TRBJ2-2; D is perhaps TRBD1 (5 bases). Germline-derived CDR1 and CDR2 are SGDLS and YYNGEE. The CDR3 sequence is 16 residues long. Trimming pared 2 bases from V and 2 bases from J, leaving 13 bases between.

This chain uses TRBV12-3 or TRBV12-4 with TRBJ1-1, with D hard to call. Trimming removed 1 base from V and 4 bases from J, with 10 bases in between. This CDR3 contains 14 residues. In DNA, the CDR3 is TGTGCCAGCAGTTTAGTTTCCCCGGGCACTGAAGCTTTCTTT. Residues: CASSLVSPGTEAFF.

The rearrangement joins TRBV25-1 to TRBJ2-5; the match to TRBD2 covers 12 bases. The germline V gene has CDR1 MGHDK and CDR2 SYGVNS. V was clipped by 3 bases and J by 4 bases; unmatched bases: 3. The CDR3 consists of 15 residues. The CDR3 here is CASSDWTSGTETQYF. The CDR3 DNA reads TGTGCCAGCAGTGACTGGACTAGCGGGACAGAGACCCAGTACTTC.

This clonotype was found a few times. This chain joins TRBV3-1 and TRBJ1-5; D is unclear. This CDR3 has 13 amino acids. V was trimmed by 1 base and J by 6 bases, leaving 7 bases between them. Germline loops: CDR1 LGHDT, CDR2 YNNKEL (reference sequence). CDR3 amino acids: CASSQGRAQPQHF. The DNA of the CDR3 is TGTGCCAGCAGCCAAGGCAGAGCTCAGCCCCAGCATTTT.

The chain couples TRBV29-1 to TRBJ2-1; D not certain. CDR1 and CDR2 (germline): SQVTM, ANQGSEA. The CDR3 sequence is 14 residues long. Trimming cost V 7 bases and J 5 bases, with 18 bases left between them. The CDR3 loop is CSGLNRETNNEQFF. CDR3 nucleotides: TGCAGCGGATTAAACCGAGAAACTAACAATGAGCAGTTCTTC.

The chain joins TRBV7-2 to TRBJ2-7, with 7 bases aligning to TRBD1. The trim removed 0 bases at V and 0 bases at J, leaving 5 bases unmatched. This CDR3 comprises 16 residues. Looked up from germline, CDR1 is SGHTA and CDR2 is FQGNSA. The CDR3 sequence is CASSLALGQYSYEQYF. The CDR3 nucleotides read TGTGCCAGCAGCTTAGCGCTGGGACAGTACTCCTACGAGCAGTACTTC.

The chain carries TRBV4-2 and TRBJ1-3; D not resolved. Germline assignment: CDR1 LGHNA and CDR2 YNFKEQ. The CDR3 covers 15 residues. Trimming removed 0 bases from V and 0 bases from J, with 6 bases in between. DNA for the CDR3: TGTGCCAGCAGCCAAGATGAAGGCTCTGGAAACACCATATATTTT. Translating it yields CASSQDEGSGNTIYF.

Only a few counts were recorded for this clonotype. This chain links TRBV3-1 with TRBJ1-2; 8 bases are a match to TRBD1. Germline values: CDR1 LGHDT, CDR2 YNNKEL (reference sequence). The CDR3 covers 13 residues. V shed 6 bases and J 3 bases; nucleotides not matched to a gene: 3. CDR3 amino acids: CASRKGQDYGYTF. As DNA, the CDR3 is TGTGCCAGCAGGAAGGGACAGGACTATGGCTACACCTTC. The complete variable domain, with remaining parts taken from reference TRBV3-1 and TRBJ1-2, reads DTAVSQTPKYLVTQMGNDKSIKCEQNLGHDTMYWYKQDSKKFLKIMFSYNNKELIINETVPNRFSPKSPDKAHLNLHINSLELGDSAVYFCASRKGQDYGYTFGSGTRLTVV.

V is TRBV30 and J is TRBJ1-2, with 7 bases aligning to TRBD1. The trim removed 2 bases at V and 4 bases at J, leaving 4 bases unmatched. Germline V gene lookup returns CDR1 GTSNPN and CDR2 SVGIG (reference sequence). This CDR3 spans 13 amino acids. The CDR3 region has the DNA TGTGCCTGGAGTCAACAGGGGTCCTATGGCTACACCTTC. Translation: CAWSQQGSYGYTF.

The sample holds a few counts of this clonotype. V gene TRBV5-1 combines with J gene TRBJ2-3; D might be TRBD2 (6 bases). CDR1 and CDR2 (germline): SGHRS, YFSETQ. V was trimmed by 4 bases and J by 1 base, leaving 16 bases between them. This CDR3 contains 16 residues. The CDR3 protein is CASSNIAVIGTDTQYF. CDR3 DNA: TGCGCCAGCAGCAACATAGCGGTTATAGGCACAGATACGCAGTATTTT.

The chain employs TRBV29-1 and TRBJ2-5, with D perhaps matching TRBD2 (5 bases). The J call may be incorrect, as the DNA end agrees better with TRBJ2-1. CDR1 is SQVTM, CDR2 ANQGSEA, per germline. This CDR3 is 14 amino acids long. CDR3 sequence (DNA): TGCAGCGTTGTTCTCGTCCTAGCACGTACTGAGCAGTTCTTC. It translates to CSVVLVLARTEQFF.

This clonotype has just a few counts. This chain links TRBV6-2 or TRBV6-3 with TRBJ2-1; 11 positions match TRBD2. The CDR3 is made up of 16 amino acids. Germline CDR1 reads MNHEY; CDR2 reads SVGEGT. J was trimmed by 4 bases and V by 2 bases; bases with no gene match: 4. The CDR3 spells CASSYGLAGGYNEQFF. The DNA of the CDR3 is TGTGCCAGCAGTTACGGTCTAGCGGGAGGTTACAATGAGCAGTTCTTC.

The chain couples TRBV18 to TRBJ1-5; D perhaps matches TRBD1 (6 bases). Trimming cost V 5 bases and J 0 bases, with 14 bases left between them. The CDR3 consists of 16 residues. Germline-derived CDR1 and CDR2 are KGHSH and LQKENI. CDR3 amino acids: CASSSGHLYSNQPQHF. CDR3 coding DNA: TGTGCCAGCTCATCGGGACACCTTTATAGCAATCAGCCCCAGCATTTT.

This clonotype has ten or more counts. V usage is TRBV5-1 and J usage is TRBJ2-3, with 8 bases that match TRBD1. CDR1 is SGHRS, CDR2 YFSETQ, per germline. The ends lost 0 bases at V and 6 bases at J; junction bases unmatched: 9. This CDR3 spans 16 amino acids. CDR3 DNA: TGCGCCAGCAGCTTGGTCCAGGGGGCGTTTGTGGATACGCAGTATTTT. It encodes CASSLVQGAFVDTQYF.

DNA for the CDR3: TGTGCCAGCAGCTTACTAGGGACCTCAACTAATGAAAAACTGTTTTTT. Translated, it gives CASSLLGTSTNEKLFF. This chain uses TRBV7-9 with TRBJ1-4; the D gene is possibly TRBD1 (5 bases). Per germline, CDR1 SEHNR and CDR2 FQNEAQ (reference sequence). CDR3 length equals 16 residues. The V end was cut by 2 bases, the J end by 0 bases, with 10 bases between.